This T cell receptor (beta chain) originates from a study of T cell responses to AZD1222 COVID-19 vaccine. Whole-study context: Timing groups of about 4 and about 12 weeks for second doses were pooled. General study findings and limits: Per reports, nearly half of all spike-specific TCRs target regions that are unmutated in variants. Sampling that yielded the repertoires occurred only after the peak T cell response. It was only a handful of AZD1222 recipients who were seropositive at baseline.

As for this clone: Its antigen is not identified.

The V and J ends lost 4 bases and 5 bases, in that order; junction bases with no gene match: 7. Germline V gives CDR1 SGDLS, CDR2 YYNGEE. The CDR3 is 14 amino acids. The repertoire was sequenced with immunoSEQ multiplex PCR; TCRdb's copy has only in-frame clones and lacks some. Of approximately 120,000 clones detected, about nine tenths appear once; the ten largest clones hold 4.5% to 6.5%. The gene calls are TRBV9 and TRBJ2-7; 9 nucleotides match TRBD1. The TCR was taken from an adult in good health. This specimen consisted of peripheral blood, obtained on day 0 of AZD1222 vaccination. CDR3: CASSSSGQGHEQYF. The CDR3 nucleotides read TGTGCCAGCAGCTCGTCGGGACAGGGCCACGAGCAGTACTTC.